These T cell receptor beta chains were read from a single sample in a study of CD8+ T cells in alopecia areata. This table comes from immunoSEQ multiplex PCR, and its TCRdb copy is limited to in-frame clones, with some not included. The repertoire consists of some 220,000 clones, with more than 45% occurring once and the leading ten covering 1.5% to 2%. This specimen consisted of CD4+ T cells sorted from blood, obtained at week 4, from a patient treated with tofacitinib. The receptors originated from a human donor with alopecia areata. CDR3s include the opening cysteine and the closing phenylalanine or tryptophan. Fields, in order: V gene, D gene, J gene, clone size, CDR3 protein, CDR3 DNA. A D gene is named only where the DNA matches it firmly. Some rows mark clone size as missing; the rest say once, few, many or name a class of expanded clone.

>TRBV7-2|TRBD1|TRBJ1-6|NA
CASSLGTGGSPLHF
TGTGCCAGCAGCTTGGGGACAGGGGGCTCACCCCTCCACTTT
>TRBV10-3|NA|TRBJ1-5|NA
CAISARGGDSNQPQHF
TGTGCCATCAGTGCGCGGGGAGGGGATAGCAATCAGCCCCAGCATTTT
>TRBV2|NA|TRBJ1-6|NA
CASSESAGANSPLHF
TGTGCCAGCAGTGAGTCGGCAGGGGCAAATTCACCCCTCCACTTT
>TRBV4-3|NA|TRBJ1-6|NA
CASSQEGGKNSPLHF
TGCGCCAGCAGCCAAGAAGGGGGGAAAAATTCACCCCTCCACTTT
>TRBV15|TRBD2|TRBJ2-3|NA
CATSRDSGGPDTQYF
TGTGCCACCAGCAGAGATAGCGGGGGGCCAGATACGCAGTATTTT
>TRBV29-1|NA|TRBJ2-3|NA
CSVGRDSSTDTQYF
TGCAGCGTGGGGAGGGACAGCAGCACAGATACGCAGTATTTT
>TRBV2|TRBD1|TRBJ1-4|few
CASSEFEYVPGQRVF
TGTGCCAGCAGTGAATTTGAGTACGTACCGGGACAGCGAGTTTTT
>TRBV6-5|NA|TRBJ1-1|few
CASRPQGMNTEAFF
TGTGCCAGCAGGCCACAGGGAATGAACACTGAAGCTTTCTTT
>TRBV6-1|TRBD1|TRBJ2-7|NA
CASTRDRDYHEQYF
TGTGCCAGCACTAGGGACAGGGACTATCACGAGCAGTACTTC
>TRBV29-1|NA|TRBJ2-1|NA
CSVRKTSFNEQFF
TGCAGCGTTCGAAAGACTAGTTTCAATGAGCAGTTCTTC
>TRBV7-3|TRBD1|TRBJ2-7|NA
CASSLTLTGGASNEQYF
TGTGCCAGCAGCTTAACGCTGACAGGGGGCGCATCTAACGAGCAGTACTTC
>TRBV30|TRBD1|TRBJ1-4|NA
CAWGTGQLELFF
TGTGCCTGGGGAACGGGACAGCTCGAACTGTTTTTT
>TRBV23-1|NA|TRBJ1-1|few
CASSQSSYAWLGGAFF
TGCGCCAGCAGTCAATCGTCCTATGCTTGGCTCGGGGGAGCTTTCTTT
>TRBV5-1|NA|TRBJ1-2|NA
CASSLVEYPARWTF
TGCGCCAGCAGCTTGGTGGAGTATCCAGCCCGCTGGACCTTC
>TRBV29-1|TRBD1|TRBJ1-5|NA
CSVWDRENQPQHF
TGCAGCGTGTGGGACAGGGAGAATCAGCCCCAGCATTTT
>TRBV30|NA|TRBJ1-2|few
CAWSPGGPPYGYTF
TGTGCCTGGAGTCCGGGGGGACCCCCCTATGGCTACACCTTC
>TRBV25-1|NA|TRBJ2-7|NA
CASSGGPIRYEQYF
TGTGCCAGCAGCGGGGGGCCCATTCGCTACGAGCAGTACTTC
>TRBV11-2|NA|TRBJ2-3|NA
CASGGLTDTQYF
TGTGCCAGCGGGGGCCTCACAGATACGCAGTATTTT
>TRBV7-6|NA|TRBJ2-1|NA
CASTPGGYNEQFF
TGTGCCAGCACCCCCGGCGGGTACAATGAGCAGTTCTTC
>TRBV29-1|NA|TRBJ1-1|NA
CSVEGVLGVTEAFF
TGCAGCGTTGAAGGAGTTCTGGGAGTGACTGAAGCTTTCTTT
>TRBV5-6|NA|TRBJ1-6|NA
CATGTYNSPLHF
TGTGCCACCGGGACCTATAATTCACCCCTCCACTTT
>TRBV19|TRBD2|TRBJ2-1|few
CASRGFLAGGYNEQFF
TGTGCCAGTAGGGGTTTTCTTGCGGGGGGATACAATGAGCAGTTCTTC
>TRBV30|NA|TRBJ1-5|NA
CAWSVSSDQPQHF
TGTGCCTGGAGTGTATCCAGCGATCAGCCCCAGCATTTT
>TRBV29-1|TRBD1|TRBJ1-1|NA
CSVSGQLNTEAFF
TGCAGCGTTTCGGGACAGCTGAACACTGAAGCTTTCTTT
>TRBV27|NA|TRBJ2-5|NA
CASSFGTGSQETQYF
TGTGCCAGCAGTTTTGGTACGGGCAGCCAAGAGACCCAGTACTTC
>TRBV7-9|NA|TRBJ2-1|NA
CASSLGQARQFF
TGTGCCAGCAGCTTGGGGCAAGCGCGGCAGTTCTTC
>TRBV23-1|TRBD2|TRBJ2-4|few
CASSPGGSLGESAKNIQYF
TGCGCCAGCAGCCCGGGAGGCAGTTTGGGTGAATCGGCCAAAAACATTCAGTACTTC
>TRBV11-2|NA|TRBJ1-1|NA
CASSLGAPWPNTEAFF
TGTGCCAGCAGCTTAGGAGCCCCGTGGCCGAACACTGAAGCTTTCTTT
>TRBV10-3|TRBD1|TRBJ1-1|NA
CAISQGDRYEAFF
TGTGCCATCAGCCAAGGGGACAGATATGAAGCTTTCTTT
>TRBV6-1|NA|TRBJ1-2|once
CASTEEPTSYGYTF
TGTGCCAGCACCGAGGAGCCCACAAGCTATGGCTACACCTTC
>TRBV7-2|TRBD1|TRBJ1-2|NA
CASTISWDRDFYGYTF
TGTGCCAGCACCATTAGCTGGGACAGGGATTTCTATGGCTACACCTTC
>TRBV27|NA|TRBJ2-1|NA
CASSYSRVYNEQFF
TGTGCCAGCAGTTATTCCCGGGTCTACAATGAGCAGTTCTTC
>TRBV29-1|TRBD1|TRBJ2-2|NA
CSVGQGAGELFF
TGCAGCGTCGGACAGGGGGCCGGGGAGCTGTTTTTT
>TRBV11-2|NA|TRBJ2-3|few
CASSLGIGDTQYF
TGTGCCAGCAGCTTAGGTATCGGGGATACGCAGTATTTT
>TRBV5-1|TRBD1|TRBJ2-1|few
CASFRDRTSNEQFF
TGCGCCAGTTTTAGGGACAGAACGTCCAATGAGCAGTTCTTC
>TRBV11-2|NA|TRBJ2-1|NA
CASSRGDNEQFF
TGTGCCAGCAGCCGTGGGGACAATGAGCAGTTCTTC
>TRBV2|NA|TRBJ1-5|NA
CASSVTADSNQPQHF
TGTGCCAGCAGCGTGACAGCGGATAGCAATCAGCCCCAGCATTTT
>TRBV30|NA|TRBJ1-5|NA
CAWSETDNQPQHF
TGTGCCTGGAGTGAGACGGACAATCAGCCCCAGCATTTT
>TRBV14|TRBD1|TRBJ1-2|few
CASSRTGEDYGYTF
TGTGCCAGCAGCCGCACAGGGGAAGACTATGGCTACACCTTC
>TRBV6-5|NA|TRBJ1-1|few
CASRDPGTEAFF
TGTGCCAGCCGGGATCCTGGCACTGAAGCTTTCTTT
>TRBV13|NA|TRBJ2-3|few
CASTVGSGFRTDTQYF
TGTGCCAGCACCGTTGGCTCAGGGTTTAGGACAGATACGCAGTATTTT
>TRBV7-2|NA|TRBJ2-7|many
CASSLQPPGRRYEQYF
TGTGCCAGCAGCCTCCAACCTCCGGGACGACGTTACGAGCAGTACTTC
>TRBV29-1|NA|TRBJ1-1|NA
CSVVRPLDTEAFF
TGCAGCGTTGTCAGACCGCTGGACACTGAAGCTTTCTTT
>TRBV6-1|TRBD1|TRBJ2-7|NA
CASSEVYGRQGDSYEQYF
TGTGCCAGCAGTGAAGTATATGGTCGACAGGGGGACTCCTACGAGCAGTACTTC
>TRBV30|NA|TRBJ2-1|NA
CACPRWGHNEQFF
TGTGCCTGTCCTCGATGGGGACACAATGAGCAGTTCTTC
>TRBV2|TRBD1|TRBJ1-1|NA
CASSYGQGVRTEAFF
TGTGCCAGCAGTTATGGACAGGGCGTGAGAACTGAAGCTTTCTTT
>TRBV4-3|NA|TRBJ1-6|NA
CASSQDSPEWGRSPLHF
TGCGCCAGCAGCCAAGATTCACCGGAGTGGGGTCGATCACCCCTCCACTTT
>TRBV7-8|NA|TRBJ2-1|NA
CASSLSGAAEGEQFF
TGTGCCAGCAGCTTAAGTGGGGCCGCGGAGGGTGAGCAGTTCTTC
>TRBV4-2|NA|TRBJ2-7|few
CASSQGSYEQYF
TGTGCCAGCAGCCAAGGTTCGTACGAGCAGTACTTC
>TRBV19|TRBD2|TRBJ2-1|NA
CASSTPSWRLAGPSSYNEQFF
TGTGCCAGTAGTACCCCAAGTTGGAGACTAGCGGGGCCGAGCTCCTACAATGAGCAGTTCTTC
>TRBV19|NA|TRBJ1-5|few
CASNTGTYSNQPQHF
TGTGCCAGTAACACAGGGACCTATAGCAATCAGCCCCAGCATTTT
>TRBV2|NA|TRBJ1-1|NA
CASSEWMEGTEAFF
TGTGCCAGCAGTGAGTGGATGGAGGGGACTGAAGCTTTCTTT
>TRBV5-1|NA|TRBJ1-1|few
CASSFNMGGDTEAFF
TGCGCCAGCAGCTTTAACATGGGAGGGGACACTGAAGCTTTCTTT